Listed below are T cell receptor beta chains from one sample, sequenced in a study of T cells after yellow fever vaccination. TCRdb used MiXCR to reprocess the 5' RACE reads, holding one entry per CDR3 protein. The sample carries 300,000 to 400,000 distinct CDR3 sequences, 3.5% to 4.5% recorded once. The specimen was PBMCs, collected 5 days after the yellow fever booster vaccination. Receptor source: a young man who received the YFV17D yellow fever vaccine. The CDR3 runs from the conserved cysteine through the conserved F or W. D genes are given only for firm matches. A row's size may be missing; if present it is once, few, many or a size class.

cdr3_length: 15; v_call: TRBV20-1; clone_size: -; j_call: TRBJ1-2; d_call: -; cdr3_aa: CSALTTDASQGSYTF; cdr3_nt: TGCAGTGCTCTTACCACGGACGCATCCCAGGGGAGCTACACCTTC
cdr3_length: 13; v_call: TRBV9; clone_size: many; j_call: TRBJ1-4; d_call: -; cdr3_aa: CASSVGDNEKLFF; cdr3_nt: TGTGCCAGCAGCGTAGGAGATAATGAAAAACTGTTTTTT
cdr3_length: 12; v_call: TRBV27; clone_size: -; j_call: TRBJ2-7; d_call: TRBD1; cdr3_aa: CAFGQGSYEQYF; cdr3_nt: TGTGCCTTTGGACAGGGATCCTACGAGCAGTACTTC
cdr3_length: 14; v_call: TRBV5-1; clone_size: few; j_call: TRBJ1-1; d_call: TRBD1; cdr3_aa: CASSLAGGITEAFF; cdr3_nt: TGCGCCAGCAGCTTGGCAGGGGGTATCACTGAAGCTTTCTTT
cdr3_length: 13; v_call: TRBV7-2; clone_size: -; j_call: TRBJ1-3; d_call: -; cdr3_aa: CASSMSSGNTIYF; cdr3_nt: TGTGCCAGCAGCATGAGCTCTGGAAACACCATATATTTT
cdr3_length: 17; v_call: TRBV12-3/TRBV12-4; clone_size: many; j_call: TRBJ2-2; d_call: TRBD2; cdr3_aa: CASSSHGDGGGGGELFF; cdr3_nt: TGTGCCAGCAGTTCCCATGGGGATGGGGGGGGAGGCGGGGAGCTGTTTTTT
cdr3_length: 12; v_call: TRBV7-2; clone_size: many; j_call: TRBJ1-1; d_call: -; cdr3_aa: CASSRLYTEAFF; cdr3_nt: TGTGCCAGCAGCCGACTATACACTGAAGCTTTCTTT
cdr3_length: 15; v_call: TRBV6-2/TRBV6-3; clone_size: few; j_call: TRBJ2-1; d_call: -; cdr3_aa: CASTHRAGSQGEQFF; cdr3_nt: TGTGCCAGCACCCACAGGGCAGGGTCCCAGGGTGAGCAGTTCTTC
cdr3_length: 19; v_call: TRBV24-1; clone_size: few; j_call: TRBJ2-7; d_call: -; cdr3_aa: CATSDKRGTPTGDYYEQYF; cdr3_nt: TGTGCCACCAGTGATAAAAGGGGGACCCCCACAGGGGACTACTACGAGCAGTACTTC
cdr3_length: 12; v_call: TRBV29-1; clone_size: -; j_call: TRBJ1-2; d_call: TRBD1; cdr3_aa: CSVETGAGGYTF; cdr3_nt: TGCAGCGTTGAAACAGGGGCAGGGGGCTACACCTTC
cdr3_length: 13; v_call: TRBV7-3; clone_size: few; j_call: TRBJ2-5; d_call: -; cdr3_aa: CASSPSPIETQYF; cdr3_nt: TGTGCCAGCAGCCCCAGTCCGATAGAGACCCAGTACTTC
cdr3_length: 15; v_call: TRBV5-1; clone_size: -; j_call: TRBJ2-5; d_call: -; cdr3_aa: CASSFRSPEGETQYF; cdr3_nt: TGCGCCAGCAGCTTTAGGTCGCCGGAGGGAGAGACCCAGTACTTC
cdr3_length: 15; v_call: TRBV12-3/TRBV12-4; clone_size: many; j_call: TRBJ2-1; d_call: -; cdr3_aa: CASSPPDPVFDEQFF; cdr3_nt: TGTGCCAGCAGCCCACCGGACCCCGTGTTTGATGAGCAGTTCTTC
cdr3_length: 13; v_call: TRBV12-3/TRBV12-4; clone_size: -; j_call: TRBJ1-2; d_call: -; cdr3_aa: CASSSTGHYGYTF; cdr3_nt: TGTGCCAGCAGTTCCACAGGGCACTATGGCTACACCTTC
cdr3_length: 19; v_call: TRBV4-3; clone_size: few; j_call: TRBJ1-5; d_call: TRBD1; cdr3_aa: CASSQDLAGGLYSNQPQHF; cdr3_nt: TGCGCCAGCAGCCAAGATCTCGCAGGGGGGCTCTATAGCAATCAGCCCCAGCATTTT
cdr3_length: 13; v_call: TRBV30; clone_size: -; j_call: TRBJ1-5; d_call: -; cdr3_aa: CAWSEGPDQPQHF; cdr3_nt: TGTGCCTGGAGTGAGGGGCCAGATCAGCCCCAGCATTTT
cdr3_length: 17; v_call: TRBV6-5; clone_size: few; j_call: TRBJ1-3; d_call: TRBD1; cdr3_aa: CASSYVGTGGSGNTIYF; cdr3_nt: TGTGCCAGCAGTTACGTCGGGACAGGGGGCTCTGGAAACACCATATATTTT
cdr3_length: 14; v_call: TRBV5-1; clone_size: many; j_call: TRBJ2-7; d_call: -; cdr3_aa: CASSLRGLRSEQYF; cdr3_nt: TGCGCCAGCAGCTTGCGGGGACTCCGGAGCGAGCAGTACTTC
cdr3_length: 14; v_call: TRBV6-6; clone_size: -; j_call: TRBJ2-5; d_call: -; cdr3_aa: CASRLRDFQETQYF; cdr3_nt: TGTGCCAGCAGACTCCGGGACTTTCAAGAGACCCAGTACTTC
cdr3_length: 19; v_call: TRBV27; clone_size: -; j_call: TRBJ2-1; d_call: -; cdr3_aa: CASTTLPRTGPGVQSEQFF; cdr3_nt: TGTGCCAGCACCACCCTACCCAGAACAGGTCCAGGGGTTCAAAGTGAGCAGTTCTTC
cdr3_length: 16; v_call: TRBV10-3; clone_size: -; j_call: TRBJ2-2; d_call: -; cdr3_aa: CAISRSGVLNTGELFF; cdr3_nt: TGTGCCATCAGTCGTTCAGGGGTTTTGAACACCGGGGAGCTGTTTTTT
cdr3_length: 17; v_call: TRBV24-1; clone_size: few; j_call: TRBJ2-1; d_call: TRBD1; cdr3_aa: CATASNTGTGLYNEQFF; cdr3_nt: TGTGCCACCGCCAGTAATACCGGGACAGGGCTTTACAATGAGCAGTTCTTC
cdr3_length: 16; v_call: TRBV19; clone_size: few; j_call: TRBJ2-1; d_call: TRBD2; cdr3_aa: CASSPVRGEGWNEQFF; cdr3_nt: TGTGCCAGTAGTCCTGTCCGGGGGGAGGGTTGGAATGAGCAGTTCTTC
cdr3_length: 13; v_call: TRBV20-1; clone_size: many; j_call: TRBJ2-7; d_call: -; cdr3_aa: CSARDWITYEQYF; cdr3_nt: TGCAGTGCTAGAGATTGGATAACCTACGAGCAGTACTTC
cdr3_length: 16; v_call: TRBV4-2; clone_size: -; j_call: TRBJ1-4; d_call: -; cdr3_aa: CASSPWGKATNEKLFF; cdr3_nt: TGTGCCAGCAGCCCATGGGGGAAGGCAACTAATGAAAAACTGTTTTTT
cdr3_length: 14; v_call: TRBV18; clone_size: many; j_call: TRBJ2-5; d_call: -; cdr3_aa: CASSSYGHQETQYF; cdr3_nt: TGTGCCAGCTCGTCGTACGGTCACCAAGAGACCCAGTACTTC
cdr3_length: 16; v_call: TRBV11-2; clone_size: many; j_call: TRBJ1-2; d_call: TRBD1; cdr3_aa: CASSPITVPRGSGYTF; cdr3_nt: TGTGCCAGCAGCCCGATTACCGTTCCCAGGGGGAGCGGCTACACCTTC
cdr3_length: 14; v_call: TRBV3-1; clone_size: -; j_call: TRBJ2-5; d_call: TRBD1; cdr3_aa: CASSPDRGWETQYF; cdr3_nt: TGTGCCAGCAGCCCGGACAGGGGCTGGGAGACCCAGTACTTC
cdr3_length: 14; v_call: TRBV9; clone_size: -; j_call: TRBJ1-1; d_call: -; cdr3_aa: CASSVVAGTTEAFF; cdr3_nt: TGTGCCAGCAGCGTAGTGGCAGGGACCACTGAAGCTTTCTTT
cdr3_length: 12; v_call: TRBV6-6; clone_size: few; j_call: TRBJ1-2; d_call: TRBD1; cdr3_aa: CASSYSMDREIF; cdr3_nt: TGTGCCAGCAGTTACTCGATGGACAGGGAGATCTTC
cdr3_length: 15; v_call: TRBV4-3; clone_size: few; j_call: TRBJ2-3; d_call: -; cdr3_aa: CASSQARGATDTQYF; cdr3_nt: TGCGCCAGCAGCCAAGCAAGGGGGGCCACAGATACGCAGTATTTT
cdr3_length: 13; v_call: TRBV5-1; clone_size: -; j_call: TRBJ2-6; d_call: TRBD1; cdr3_aa: CASSLDRDRVLTF; cdr3_nt: TGCGCCAGCAGCTTGGACCGGGACAGGGTCCTGACTTTC
cdr3_length: 14; v_call: TRBV5-1; clone_size: -; j_call: TRBJ1-2; d_call: -; cdr3_aa: CASSSVGTEYGYTF; cdr3_nt: TGCGCCAGCAGTTCCGTGGGGACGGAGTATGGCTACACCTTC
cdr3_length: 14; v_call: TRBV5-1; clone_size: -; j_call: TRBJ1-1; d_call: TRBD1; cdr3_aa: CASSSGQGSPEAFF; cdr3_nt: TGCGCCAGCAGCTCGGGACAGGGTAGCCCTGAAGCTTTCTTT
cdr3_length: 16; v_call: TRBV6-5; clone_size: -; j_call: TRBJ1-4; d_call: TRBD1; cdr3_aa: CASSYLGQGADEKLFF; cdr3_nt: TGTGCCAGCAGTTATTTGGGACAGGGGGCTGATGAAAAACTGTTTTTT
cdr3_length: 15; v_call: TRBV6-5; clone_size: -; j_call: TRBJ2-2; d_call: -; cdr3_aa: CASSRSRGGGGELFF; cdr3_nt: TGTGCCAGCAGTCGCTCCAGGGGAGGGGGCGGGGAGCTGTTTTTT
cdr3_length: 14; v_call: TRBV5-6; clone_size: -; j_call: TRBJ1-2; d_call: -; cdr3_aa: CASSFGQLLYGYTF; cdr3_nt: TGTGCCAGCAGCTTCGGGCAGCTCCTCTATGGCTACACCTTC
cdr3_length: 10; v_call: TRBV12-3/TRBV12-4; clone_size: -; j_call: TRBJ1-3; d_call: -; cdr3_aa: CASNQNTIYF; cdr3_nt: TGTGCCAGCAACCAAAACACCATATATTTT
cdr3_length: 15; v_call: TRBV29-1; clone_size: few; j_call: TRBJ2-5; d_call: -; cdr3_aa: CSVDKGGRLGETQYF; cdr3_nt: TGCAGCGTGGATAAGGGGGGACGGCTGGGAGAGACCCAGTACTTC
cdr3_length: 14; v_call: TRBV28; clone_size: few; j_call: TRBJ1-1; d_call: -; cdr3_aa: CASSLPGMNTEAFF; cdr3_nt: TGTGCCAGCAGTTTGCCAGGGATGAACACTGAAGCTTTCTTT
cdr3_length: 15; v_call: TRBV6-9; clone_size: many; j_call: TRBJ2-5; d_call: -; cdr3_aa: CASSRWLCIGETQYF; cdr3_nt: TGTGCCAGCAGTCGATGGTTGTGTATAGGAGAGACCCAGTACTTC
cdr3_length: 14; v_call: TRBV5-5; clone_size: -; j_call: TRBJ2-5; d_call: -; cdr3_aa: CASSLDSPGRTQYF; cdr3_nt: TGTGCCAGCAGCTTGGACAGCCCAGGCAGGACCCAGTACTTC
cdr3_length: 14; v_call: TRBV11-2; clone_size: many; j_call: TRBJ2-7; d_call: -; cdr3_aa: CASSFTQGTYEQYF; cdr3_nt: TGTGCCAGCAGCTTCACGCAGGGGACCTACGAGCAGTACTTC
cdr3_length: 15; v_call: TRBV9; clone_size: -; j_call: TRBJ1-5; d_call: TRBD1; cdr3_aa: CASSVGQGQGQPQHF; cdr3_nt: TGTGCCAGCAGCGTCGGACAGGGGCAAGGTCAGCCCCAGCATTTT
cdr3_length: 13; v_call: TRBV19; clone_size: -; j_call: TRBJ1-4; d_call: -; cdr3_aa: CASRISKREKLFF; cdr3_nt: TGTGCCAGTCGAATAAGCAAACGGGAAAAACTGTTTTTT
cdr3_length: 15; v_call: TRBV4-1; clone_size: -; j_call: TRBJ2-3; d_call: TRBD2; cdr3_aa: CASSRPGLAGDTQYF; cdr3_nt: TGCGCCAGCAGCCGGCCGGGACTAGCAGGGGATACGCAGTATTTT
cdr3_length: 9; v_call: TRBV29-1; clone_size: many; j_call: TRBJ2-1; d_call: -; cdr3_aa: CSVLGEQFF; cdr3_nt: TGCAGCGTACTCGGAGAGCAGTTCTTC
cdr3_length: 14; v_call: TRBV7-9; clone_size: -; j_call: TRBJ2-5; d_call: -; cdr3_aa: CASSFTGNAETQYF; cdr3_nt: TGTGCCAGCAGCTTTACAGGAAACGCGGAGACCCAGTACTTC
cdr3_length: 15; v_call: TRBV7-9; clone_size: many; j_call: TRBJ1-2; d_call: -; cdr3_aa: CASSPPRAVGYGYTF; cdr3_nt: TGTGCCAGCAGCCCTCCCAGGGCAGTGGGATATGGCTACACCTTC